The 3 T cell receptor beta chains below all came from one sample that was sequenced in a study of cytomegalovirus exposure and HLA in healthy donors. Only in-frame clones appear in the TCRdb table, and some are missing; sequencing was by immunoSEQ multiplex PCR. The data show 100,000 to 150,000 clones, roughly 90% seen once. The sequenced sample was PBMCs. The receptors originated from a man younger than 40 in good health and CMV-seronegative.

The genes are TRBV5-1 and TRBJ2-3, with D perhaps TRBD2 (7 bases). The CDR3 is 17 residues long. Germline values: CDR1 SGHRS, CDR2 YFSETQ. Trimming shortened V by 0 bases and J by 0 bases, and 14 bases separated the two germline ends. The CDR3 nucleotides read TGCGCCAGCAGCTTGGCCTTTGCGGGGGCTAGCACAGATACGCAGTATTTT. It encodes CASSLAFAGASTDTQYF. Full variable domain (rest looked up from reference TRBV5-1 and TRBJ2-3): KAGVTQTPRYLIKTRGQQVTLSCSPISGHRSVSWYQQTPGQGLQFLFEYFSETQRNKGNFPGRFSGRQFSNSRSEMNVSTLELGDSALYLCASSLAFAGASTDTQYFGPGTRLTVL.

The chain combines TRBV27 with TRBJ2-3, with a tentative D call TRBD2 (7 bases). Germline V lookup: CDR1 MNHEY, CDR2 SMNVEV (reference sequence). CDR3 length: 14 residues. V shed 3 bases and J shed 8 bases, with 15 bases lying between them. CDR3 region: CASSFGGRGGTQYF. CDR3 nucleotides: TGTGCCAGCAGTTTTGGCGGGAGAGGGGGTACGCAGTATTTT.

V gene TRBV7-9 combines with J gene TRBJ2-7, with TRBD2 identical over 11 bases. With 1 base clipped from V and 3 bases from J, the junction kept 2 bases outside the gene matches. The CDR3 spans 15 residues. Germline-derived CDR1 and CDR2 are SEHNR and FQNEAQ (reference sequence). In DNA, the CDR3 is TGTGCCAGCAGCTTAGTCACTAGCGGGAGCTACGAGCAGTACTTC. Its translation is CASSLVTSGSYEQYF.